This T cell receptor beta chain was sequenced for a study of beta chain features in type 1 diabetes (dated by TCRdb to 2016 to 2018). Concerning the study at large: Mean age, gender distribution, total cell number and subset yield did not differ between patients and healthy donors. The study compared TCRB repertoires of sorted circulating CD4+ T cell subsets between recently diagnosed type 1 diabetes patients and matched healthy donors. Whereas all 30 or so donors provided naive and central memory subsets, regulatory and stem cell-like memory subsets were isolated from just 8 patients and roughly 8 healthy donors. A total of 107,917,701 sorted cells were examined across all samples, and a strong correlation was observed between cell number per subset and RNA yield. Overall results and qualifications from the work: Shorter templates might be favored by PCR, yet because patient and control samples were amplified and corrected together, any such skew would affect both groups equally. Because cDNA was sequenced instead of genomic DNA, activated cells with high expression could be over-represented, although the groups did not differ in activation or CD3 levels. Patients with type 1 diabetes made fewer insertions and deleted more nucleotides at VDJ recombination sites, implying thymic rearrangement abnormalities. Naive, central memory and regulatory TCRB repertoires appeared more similar among patients than among healthy donors. Because the HLA sub-analyses included only small numbers of individuals, any influence of HLA type on TCRB rearrangement was left unresolved. Type 1 diabetes patients showed a moderate but significant shortening of TCRB CDR3 length in all four CD4+ subsets.

The germline V gene encodes CDR1 ENHRY and CDR2 SYGVKD. Deletion took 4 bases off V and 12 bases off J, with a span of 15 bases between the germline ends. The CDR3 runs 12 amino acids, cysteine and phenylalanine included. Only the CDR3 portion is preserved as DNA: 36 bases, with reading frame beginning at the first base. Each donor gave one peripheral blood draw, roughly 110 mL on average, collected into heparinised tubes. Using a panel that included CD45RO, CCR7, CD25, CD127, CD95 and CD27, naive, central memory, regulatory and stem cell-like memory CD4+ T cells were sorted on a BD FACSAria II. All sorted populations exceeded 98% purity. Right away, PBMCs were isolated by Lymphoprep density gradient centrifugation and were stained directly, with no culture step. So that batch effects would be minimized, each experiment stained and sorted samples in pairs, pairing one healthy donor with one patient.

This clone showed up just a few times. Its antigen is not yet known. Base qualities are missing; no much larger clone stands one base away. All of the isolated RNA was reverse transcribed with the High Capacity cDNA Reverse Transcription Kit, so expressed TCRB transcripts were sequenced. Naive, central memory and regulatory T cell samples underwent deep immunoSEQ sequencing, averaging around 3.6 million total reads per sample. After sorted cells were lysed in RLT buffer, RNA was extracted with DNase-treated RNeasy Micro or Mini kits, with the choice depending on cell number. To prevent cross-contamination, every cell subset was processed on its own, while patient and healthy donor samples were processed together. TCRB sequences were amplified from cDNA with the immunoSEQ multiplex PCR, producing 87-bp fragments spanning the CDR3 region. Sequencing of the amplicons was done on the Illumina HiSeq platform. The authors' analysis ran thus. Synthetic template baselines were used to correct PCR bias computationally, reads within Hamming distance 2 were collapsed together, and singletons that could not be merged were discarded. Reads were aligned against IMGT to assign V, D and J genes, CDR3 length and insertions or deletions at six rearrangement sites. Clonotype counts were normalized to sorted cell number within each subset before computing true diversity and Gini coefficients with the tcR R package. The overlap coefficient, calculated on TCRB nucleotide sequences, was used to measure repertoire sharing. Out-of-frame TCRB sequences from naive cells were analyzed as a proxy for the pre-selection repertoire. As stored in TCRdb, this immuneACCESS dataset retains in-frame rearrangements with V and J assigned. A fraction of the clones does not appear; measured against another copy, unresolved V genes explain less than half of the discrepancy, and the remainder lacks a known reason. From that table come the V and J calls and clone size; the DNA was used to work out D and trimming. The sample data list around 250,000 clones, and roughly 20% of these were observed just once. Of the sample, less than 0.03% falls within the top ten clones.

Sample: naive CD4+ T cells from blood. This specimen's cell subset or site label, interpreted: true naive CD4+ T cells. In this chain, TRBV10-3 is recombined with TRBJ1-1; the D gene identity is not certain. The clonotype was recovered from a woman between 40 and 55 years old with type 1 diabetes. The CDR3 has the sequence CAISAGRLNPFF. The nucleotide sequence is given as TGTGCCATCAGTGCGGGTCGACTGAACCCTTTCTTT.